This note documents a single TCR beta chain sequence. Antigen specificity is unknown. These data belong to a study of T cells in Graves' hyperthyroidism and ophthalmopathy. The source material, RNA transcripts, was used to amplify TCR beta CDR3 regions. TCR CDR3 underwent first-round RT-PCR with the HTBI primer set. MiXCR was run by TCRdb on the multiplex PCR reads, yielding one entry per CDR3 protein. The sample lists about 350,000 distinct CDR3 sequences, about 20% occurring once. With 1 base removed from V and 3 bases from J, the gap between germline ends came to 15 bases. The CDR3 has 16 amino acids. General study findings and limits: Ophthalmopathy could be told apart from stable hyperthyroidism with a 13 V-J model. In the blood, most expanded thyroid clonotypes above 0.001 appeared as well. Ophthalmopathy onset followed model prediction by a median around 6.6 months.

V is TRBV12-3 or TRBV12-4 and J is TRBJ1-1; tentatively, D is TRBD1 (5 bases). Sequencing input: blood. The TCR comes from a woman aged 18-29 years with Graves' hyperthyroidism. CDR3: CASSLGWGDEDTEAFF. As DNA, the CDR3 is TGTGCCAGCAGTTTAGGGTGGGGGGACGAGGACACTGAAGCTTTCTTT.